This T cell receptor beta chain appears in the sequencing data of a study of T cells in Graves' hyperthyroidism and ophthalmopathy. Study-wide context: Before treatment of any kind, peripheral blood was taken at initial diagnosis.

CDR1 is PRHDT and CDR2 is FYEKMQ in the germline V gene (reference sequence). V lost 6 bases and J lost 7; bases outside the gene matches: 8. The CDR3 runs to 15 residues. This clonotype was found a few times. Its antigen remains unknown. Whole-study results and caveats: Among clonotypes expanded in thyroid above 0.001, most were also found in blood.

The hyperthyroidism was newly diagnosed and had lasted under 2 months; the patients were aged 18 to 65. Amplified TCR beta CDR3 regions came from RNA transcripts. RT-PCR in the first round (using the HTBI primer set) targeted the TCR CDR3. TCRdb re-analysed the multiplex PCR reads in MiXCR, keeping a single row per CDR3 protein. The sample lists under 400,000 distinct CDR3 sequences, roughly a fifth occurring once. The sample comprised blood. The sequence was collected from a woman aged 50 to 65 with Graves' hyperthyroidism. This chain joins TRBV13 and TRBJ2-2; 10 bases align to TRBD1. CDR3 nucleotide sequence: TGTGCCAGCAGGATCAAGACAGGGGGCTTCGGGGAGCTGTTTTTT. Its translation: CASRIKTGGFGELFF. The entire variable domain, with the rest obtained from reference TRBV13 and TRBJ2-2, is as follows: AAGVIQSPRHLIKEKRETATLKCYPIPRHDTVYWYQQGPGQDPQFLISFYEKMQSDKGSIPDRFSAQQFSDYHSELNMSSLELGDSALYFCASRIKTGGFGELFFGEGSRLTVL.